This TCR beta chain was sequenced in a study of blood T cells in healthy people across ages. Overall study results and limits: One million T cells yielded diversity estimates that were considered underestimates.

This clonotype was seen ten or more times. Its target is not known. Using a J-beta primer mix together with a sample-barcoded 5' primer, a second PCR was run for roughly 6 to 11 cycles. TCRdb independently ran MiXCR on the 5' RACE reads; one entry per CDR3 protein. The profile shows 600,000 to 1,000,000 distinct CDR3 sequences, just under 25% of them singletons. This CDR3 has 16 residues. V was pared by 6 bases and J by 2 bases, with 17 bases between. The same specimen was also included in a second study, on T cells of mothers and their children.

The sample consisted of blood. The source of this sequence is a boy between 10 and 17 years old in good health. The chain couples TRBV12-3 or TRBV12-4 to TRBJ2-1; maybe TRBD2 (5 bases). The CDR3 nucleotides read TGTGCCAGCAGCAGGACCCAGAGCGGTACCTACAATGAGCAGTTCTTC. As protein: CASSRTQSGTYNEQFF.